This is a list of T cell receptor beta chains from one sample in a study of blood T cell repertoires in COVID-19. Sequenced by immunoSEQ multiplex PCR; TCRdb stores in-frame clones only, minus some. The table has 75,000 to 95,000 clones, about 90% seen once. The sequenced material came from peripheral blood. The receptors stem from a man aged 50-60 years with active COVID-19. The CDR3 runs from the conserved cysteine through the conserved F or W. The D gene is left open where the match is weak. Clone size appears in some rows only: once, few, many, or a class for an expanded clone.

d_call j_call v_call clone_size cdr3_nt cdr3_aa
- TRBJ2-1 TRBV6-2/TRBV6-3 - TGTGCCAGCAGTTACCGACAGATAGTCCACAATGAGCAGTTCTTC CASSYRQIVHNEQFF
TRBD1 TRBJ1-1 TRBV28 - TGTGCCAGCACCGACAGGGGGCGCCTAGTCTCCTACACTGAAGCTTTCTTT CASTDRGRLVSYTEAFF
TRBD2 TRBJ2-1 TRBV28 - TGTGCCAGCCGTATCATAGCGGGAGAGGTGAATGAGCAGTTCTTC CASRIIAGEVNEQFF
TRBD1 TRBJ1-1 TRBV28 - TGTGCCAGCAGTGGCAGGGCAGGGGGCTCCGTACTTGAGAACACTGAAGCTTTCTTT CASSGRAGGSVLENTEAFF
- TRBJ1-2 TRBV5-1 - TGCGCCAGCAGCGGGGAGGGACCGGACATCTATGGCTACACCTTC CASSGEGPDIYGYTF
TRBD1 TRBJ1-3 TRBV28 - TGTGCCAGCAGCCTAGACAGGGTTGGAAACACCATATATTTT CASSLDRVGNTIYF
- TRBJ1-2 TRBV28 - TGTGCCAGCAGTTTATCGGGGATCTATGGCTACACCTTC CASSLSGIYGYTF
TRBD1 TRBJ2-1 TRBV5-4 - TGTGCCAGCAGCTCGGGACAGGCCACATTCTACAATGAGCAGTTCTTC CASSSGQATFYNEQFF
TRBD2 TRBJ2-7 TRBV6-6 - TGTGCCAGCAGTTCTCTAGCGGACTCCTACGAGCAGTACTTC CASSSLADSYEQYF
- TRBJ2-6 TRBV28 - TGTGCCAGCAAGCGCGGCGAGTCTGGGGCCAACGTCCTGACTTTC CASKRGESGANVLTF
- TRBJ2-2 TRBV5-6 - TGTGCCAGCAGCTTGTGGGCAGGGGCGCAAGACACCGGGGAGCTGTTTTTT CASSLWAGAQDTGELFF
- TRBJ2-1 TRBV30 - TGTGCCCTTCTTAGCGGTAGGATGTACAATGAGCAGTTCTTC CALLSGRMYNEQFF
- TRBJ2-7 TRBV5-6 - TGTGCCAGCAGCTCCGGAGGGCCCGACGAGCAGTACTTC CASSSGGPDEQYF
TRBD2 TRBJ2-3 TRBV20-1 - TGCAGTGCTAGTCGGGCAGGCGGGGGGGGCACAGATACGCAGTATTTT CSASRAGGGGTDTQYF
- TRBJ2-5 TRBV7-8 - TGTGCCAGCAGCTCGGGGGTCCAAGAGACCCAGTACTTC CASSSGVQETQYF
TRBD2 TRBJ2-1 TRBV7-9 - TGTGCCAGCAGCCATCCGGGACTAGCCAATGAGCAGTTCTTC CASSHPGLANEQFF
- TRBJ1-1 TRBV18 - TGTGCCAGCTCATCAGACAGGTTGAACACTGAAGCTTTCTTT CASSSDRLNTEAFF
TRBD1 TRBJ1-5 TRBV28 - TGTGCCAGCAGTTCCCGGGACAGGAATCAGCCCCAGCATTTT CASSSRDRNQPQHF
- TRBJ1-1 TRBV3-1/TRBV3-2 - TGTGCCAGCAGCCAGAGGACTGAAGCTTTCTTT CASSQRTEAFF
TRBD2 TRBJ2-2 TRBV5-1 few TGCGCCAGCAGCTTAAGATCGGGACTAGAAGCCGGGGAGCTGTTTTTT CASSLRSGLEAGELFF
- TRBJ1-2 TRBV6-1 - TGTGCCAGCAGTGAACGGGGGGCGGGAGGCTACACCTTC CASSERGAGGYTF
TRBD2 TRBJ2-3 TRBV5-1 - TGCGCCAGCAGCTTACCGTCCGGGACTAGCCTAGATACGCAGTATTTT CASSLPSGTSLDTQYF
- TRBJ1-1 TRBV9 - TGTGCCAGCAGCCCCCGACAATCAGTGAACACTGAAGCTTTCTTT CASSPRQSVNTEAFF
- TRBJ2-3 TRBV11-2 - TGTGCCAGCAGCTTAGATTGGGGGCCCGGAGATACGCAGTATTTT CASSLDWGPGDTQYF
TRBD2 TRBJ2-7 TRBV2 - TGTGCCAGCAGTGAATATAGCGGGAGAGGCGAGCAGTACTTC CASSEYSGRGEQYF
- TRBJ1-2 TRBV9 - TGTGCCAGCAGCCGAGGCTATGGCTACACCTTC CASSRGYGYTF
TRBD2 TRBJ2-3 TRBV30 - TGTGCCTCCCTAGCGGGCACAGATACGCAGTATTTT CASLAGTDTQYF
TRBD1 TRBJ1-5 TRBV5-1 - TGCGCCAGCAGCTTGGATCCCGGGACAGGCCCCCAGCATTTT CASSLDPGTGPQHF
TRBD1 TRBJ2-7 TRBV5-4 - TGTGCCAGCAGCTTGGCCCGGACAGGGGACTTCTCCTACGAGCAGTACTTC CASSLARTGDFSYEQYF
- TRBJ2-7 TRBV7-6 - TGTGCCAGCAGCTTAGATCAGGGCCCCCGCTCCTACGAGCAGTACTTC CASSLDQGPRSYEQYF
- TRBJ1-6 TRBV6-1 - TGTGCCAGCAGTGAATTTAGCCCTAATTCACCCCTCCACTTT CASSEFSPNSPLHF
TRBD2 TRBJ2-1 TRBV7-8 - TGTGCCAGCAGCCTGGGACTAGCGGGAGGGGTGGATGAGCAGTTCTTC CASSLGLAGGVDEQFF
- TRBJ2-7 TRBV7-2 - TGTGCCAGCAGCTTAGCAGCGGGCCAGGGCTCCGAGCAGTACTTC CASSLAAGQGSEQYF
TRBD1 TRBJ2-7 TRBV7-9 - TGTGCCAGCAGCTCGCGACAGGGGTGGGGCGAGCAGTACTTC CASSSRQGWGEQYF
- TRBJ2-1 TRBV12-5 - TGTGCTAGTGGGAGATACTCCTACAATGAGCAGTTCTTC CASGRYSYNEQFF
TRBD1 TRBJ1-1 TRBV5-1 once TGCGCCAGCAGCATGGGGGACAGAACCCTCACTGAAGCTTTCTTT CASSMGDRTLTEAFF
- TRBJ1-2 TRBV4-3 - TGCGCCAGCAGCCAAGATTTGGCCAGGGGTGCTAACTATGGCTACACCTTC CASSQDLARGANYGYTF